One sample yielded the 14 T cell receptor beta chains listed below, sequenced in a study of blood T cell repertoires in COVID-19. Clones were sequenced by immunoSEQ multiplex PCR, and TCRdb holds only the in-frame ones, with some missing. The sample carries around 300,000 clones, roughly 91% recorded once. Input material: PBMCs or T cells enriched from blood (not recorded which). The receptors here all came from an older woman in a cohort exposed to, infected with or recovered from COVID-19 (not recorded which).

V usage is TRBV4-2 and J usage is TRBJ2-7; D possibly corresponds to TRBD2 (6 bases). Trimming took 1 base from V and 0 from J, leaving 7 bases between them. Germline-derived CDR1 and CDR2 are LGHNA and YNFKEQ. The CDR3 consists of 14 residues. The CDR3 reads CASSQGGTSYEQYF. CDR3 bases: TGTGCCAGCAGCCAAGGCGGGACCTCCTACGAGCAGTACTTC.

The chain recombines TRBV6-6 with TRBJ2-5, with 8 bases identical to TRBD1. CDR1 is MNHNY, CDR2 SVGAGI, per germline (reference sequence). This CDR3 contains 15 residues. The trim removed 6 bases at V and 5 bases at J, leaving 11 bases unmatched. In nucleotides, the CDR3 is TGTGCCAGCAGACCGTTACAGGGGGTGAGGGAGACCCAGTACTTC. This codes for CASRPLQGVRETQYF.

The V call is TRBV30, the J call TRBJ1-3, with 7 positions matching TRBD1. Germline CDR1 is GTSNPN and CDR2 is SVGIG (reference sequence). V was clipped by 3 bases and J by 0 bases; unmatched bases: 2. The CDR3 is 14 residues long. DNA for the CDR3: TGTGCCTGGAGACAGGGGAACTCTGGAAACACCATATATTTT. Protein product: CAWRQGNSGNTIYF.

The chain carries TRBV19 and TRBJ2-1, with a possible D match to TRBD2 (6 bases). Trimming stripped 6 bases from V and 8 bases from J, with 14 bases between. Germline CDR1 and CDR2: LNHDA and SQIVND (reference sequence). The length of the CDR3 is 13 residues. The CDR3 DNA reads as TGTGCCAGTAGAATCAGGGAGGAAGATGAGCAGTTCTTC. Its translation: CASRIREEDEQFF.

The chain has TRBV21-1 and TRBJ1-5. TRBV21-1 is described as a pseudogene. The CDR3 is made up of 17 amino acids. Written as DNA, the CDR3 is TGTGCCAGCAGCCGAAAACGACAGTCGGGAGGCAATCAGCCCCAGCATTTT. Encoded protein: CASSRKRQSGGNQPQHF.

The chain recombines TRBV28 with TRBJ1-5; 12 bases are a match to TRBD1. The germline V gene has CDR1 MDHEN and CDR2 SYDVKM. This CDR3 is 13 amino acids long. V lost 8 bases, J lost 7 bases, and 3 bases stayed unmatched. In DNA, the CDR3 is TGTGCCAGCGGGACAGGGGGCCGGCAGCCCCAGCATTTT. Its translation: CASGTGGRQPQHF.

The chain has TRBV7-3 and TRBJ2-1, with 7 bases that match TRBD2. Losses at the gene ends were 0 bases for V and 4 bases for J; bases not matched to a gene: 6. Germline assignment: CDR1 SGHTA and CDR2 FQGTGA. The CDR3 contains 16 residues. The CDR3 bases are TGTGCCAGCAGCTTAACAGGAGCGGGACGGTACAATGAGCAGTTCTTC. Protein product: CASSLTGAGRYNEQFF.

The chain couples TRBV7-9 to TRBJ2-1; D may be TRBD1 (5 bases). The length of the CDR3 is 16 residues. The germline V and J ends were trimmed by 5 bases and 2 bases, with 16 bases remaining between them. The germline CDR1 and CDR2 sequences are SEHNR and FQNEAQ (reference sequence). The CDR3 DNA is TGTGCCAGCAGCACCTCACAGGACCCGACCTACAATGAGCAGTTCTTC. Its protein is CASSTSQDPTYNEQFF.

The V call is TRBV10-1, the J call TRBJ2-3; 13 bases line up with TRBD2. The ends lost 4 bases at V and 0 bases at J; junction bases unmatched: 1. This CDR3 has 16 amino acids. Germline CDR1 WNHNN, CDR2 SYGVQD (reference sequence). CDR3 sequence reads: CASSGGLAGSTDTQYF. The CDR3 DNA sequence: TGCGCCAGCAGTGGGGGACTAGCGGGAAGCACAGATACGCAGTATTTT.

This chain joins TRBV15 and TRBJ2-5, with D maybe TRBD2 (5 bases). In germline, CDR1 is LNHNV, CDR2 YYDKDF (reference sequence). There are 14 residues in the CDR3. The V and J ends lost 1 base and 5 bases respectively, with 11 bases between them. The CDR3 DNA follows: TGTGCCACCAGCAGAGGGGGAGAGGGCGAGACCCAGTACTTC. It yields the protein CATSRGGEGETQYF. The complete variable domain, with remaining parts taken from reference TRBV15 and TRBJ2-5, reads DAMVIQNPRYQVTQFGKPVTLSCSQTLNHNVMYWYQQKSSQAPKLLFHYYDKDFNNEADTPDNFQSRRPNTSFCFLDIRSPGLGDTAMYLCATSRGGEGETQYFGPGTRLLVL.

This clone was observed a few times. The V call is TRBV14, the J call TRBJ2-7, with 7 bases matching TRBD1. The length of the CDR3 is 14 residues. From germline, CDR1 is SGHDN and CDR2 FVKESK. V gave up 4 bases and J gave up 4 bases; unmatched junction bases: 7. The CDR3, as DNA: TGTGCCAGCAGCCGTGACAGGGTCAGGTACGAGCAGTACTTC. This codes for CASSRDRVRYEQYF.

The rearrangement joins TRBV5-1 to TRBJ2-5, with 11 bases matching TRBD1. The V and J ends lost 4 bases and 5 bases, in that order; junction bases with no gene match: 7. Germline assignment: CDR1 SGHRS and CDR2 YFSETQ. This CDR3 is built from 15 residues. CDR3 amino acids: CASSQTGQGAETQYF. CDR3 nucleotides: TGCGCCAGCAGCCAGACCGGACAGGGGGCTGAGACCCAGTACTTC.

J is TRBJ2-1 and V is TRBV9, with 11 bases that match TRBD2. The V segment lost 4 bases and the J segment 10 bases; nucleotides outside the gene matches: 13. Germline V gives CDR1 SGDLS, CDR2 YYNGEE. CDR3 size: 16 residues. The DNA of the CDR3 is TGTGCCAGCAGCATAGGGACTAGCGGCTATTTTCTGGAGCAGTTCTTC. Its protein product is CASSIGTSGYFLEQFF.

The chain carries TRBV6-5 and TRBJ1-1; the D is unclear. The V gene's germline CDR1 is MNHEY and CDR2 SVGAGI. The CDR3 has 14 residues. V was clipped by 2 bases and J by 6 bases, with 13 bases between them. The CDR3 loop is CASSYGRGSAEAFF. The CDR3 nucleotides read TGTGCCAGCAGTTACGGACGGGGTTCGGCTGAAGCTTTCTTT.